This T cell receptor (beta chain) was recovered during a study of blood T cell repertoires in COVID-19. Study details: Some COVID-19 samples were acute and others convalescent; all came from the United States, Italy and Spain.

Authors' data handling: Reference gene primer amplification in the assay estimated nucleated cell counts. The repertoire was sequenced with immunoSEQ multiplex PCR; TCRdb's copy has only in-frame clones and lacks some. Clone size and V and J calls were adopted from that table, with D and trimming inferred from the DNA. The data show around 150,000 clones, approximately 84% seen once. The V and J ends lost 4 bases and 5 bases respectively, with 15 bases between them. There are 14 residues in the CDR3. Germline assignment: CDR1 SGHTS and CDR2 YDEGEE. The chain combines TRBV5-8 with TRBJ2-5; perhaps TRBD2 as D (6 bases). The sequencing sample was made of peripheral blood. The receptor comes from a man in his 70s with acute or convalescent COVID-19. CDR3 residues: CASSQGLPWETQYF. The CDR3 DNA is TGTGCCAGCAGCCAGGGACTGCCGTGGGAGACCCAGTACTTC.